These T cell receptor beta chains were read from a single sample in a study of Ad26.COV2.S vaccination and SARS-CoV-2 variants. Using immunoSEQ multiplex PCR, the repertoire was profiled, and TCRdb retains in-frame clones only, with some absent. Among 300,000 to 500,000 clones, around nine tenths were seen once, and the ten largest hold around 3.4%. Here the sequenced sample was peripheral blood, taken in a trial of Ad26.COV2.S vaccine versus placebo. Receptor source: a person between 18 and 65 years old who received the Ad26.COV2.S COVID-19 vaccine or a placebo. The CDR3 runs from the conserved cysteine through the conserved F or W. D genes are given only for firm matches.

d_call	v_call	j_call	cdr3_nt	cdr3_aa
TRBD2	TRBV5-6	TRBJ2-7	TGTGCCAGCAGCCTGACTAGCGGGGGGCCAGAAGAGCAGTACTTC	CASSLTSGGPEEQYF
TRBD2	TRBV11-2	TRBJ2-1	TGTGCCAGCAGCTATCTTAAGGGACTAGGCCAATCATACGTGCAGTTCTTC	CASSYLKGLGQSYVQFF
TRBD1	TRBV30	TRBJ1-2	TGTGCCTGGACCCGGGACAGTTATGGCTACACCTTC	CAWTRDSYGYTF
.	TRBV7-6	TRBJ2-2	TGTGCCAGCAGCCCCCTCGTGACGGAAACCGGGGAGCTGTTTTTT	CASSPLVTETGELFF
.	TRBV29-1	TRBJ1-1	TGCAGCGTCCCTCTAGGGGCCACTGAAGCTTTCTTT	CSVPLGATEAFF
.	TRBV7-2	TRBJ1-3	TGTGCCAGCAGCTTAGGCCCGAGCTCTGGAAACACCATATATTTT	CASSLGPSSGNTIYF
.	TRBV19	TRBJ2-1	TGTGCCAGTAGGCCCCTCACAGGGAGCTCCTACAATGAGCAGTTCTTC	CASRPLTGSSYNEQFF
.	TRBV7-2	TRBJ2-1	TGTGCCAGCAGCTACGACAGCTCCTACAATGAGCAGTTCTTC	CASSYDSSYNEQFF
.	TRBV5-1	TRBJ1-4	TGCGCCAGCAGCTTGGAGCCCGCGGGGGAAAAACTGTTTTTT	CASSLEPAGEKLFF
TRBD1	TRBV18	TRBJ1-5	TGTGCCAGCTCACCAATCTCGACAGGGAATAGCAATCAGCCCCAGCATTTT	CASSPISTGNSNQPQHF